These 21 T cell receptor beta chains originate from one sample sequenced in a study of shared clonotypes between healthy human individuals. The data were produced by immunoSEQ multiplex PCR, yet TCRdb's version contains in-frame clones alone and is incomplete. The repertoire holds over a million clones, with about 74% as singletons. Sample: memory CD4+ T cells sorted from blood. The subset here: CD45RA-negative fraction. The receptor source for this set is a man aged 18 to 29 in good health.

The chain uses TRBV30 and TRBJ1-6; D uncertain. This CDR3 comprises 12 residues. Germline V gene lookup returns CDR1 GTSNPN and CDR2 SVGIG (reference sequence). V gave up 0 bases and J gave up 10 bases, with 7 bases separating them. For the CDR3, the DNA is TGTGCCTGGAGTGTATACCTCTCACCCCTCCACTTT. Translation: CAWSVYLSPLHF.

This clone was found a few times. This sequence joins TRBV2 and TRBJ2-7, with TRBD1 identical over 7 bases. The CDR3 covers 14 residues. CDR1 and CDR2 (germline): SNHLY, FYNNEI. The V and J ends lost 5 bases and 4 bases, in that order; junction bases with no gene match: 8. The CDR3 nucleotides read TGTGCCAGCAGTCGACAGGGCCCGGGGTACGAGCAGTACTTC. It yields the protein CASSRQGPGYEQYF.

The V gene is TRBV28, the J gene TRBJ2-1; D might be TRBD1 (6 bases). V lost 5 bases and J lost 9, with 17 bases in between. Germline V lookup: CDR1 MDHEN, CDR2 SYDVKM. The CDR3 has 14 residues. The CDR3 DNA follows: TGTGCCAGCAGTCTCCTTGGGGGCAATTTTGAGCAGTTCTTC. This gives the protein CASSLLGGNFEQFF.

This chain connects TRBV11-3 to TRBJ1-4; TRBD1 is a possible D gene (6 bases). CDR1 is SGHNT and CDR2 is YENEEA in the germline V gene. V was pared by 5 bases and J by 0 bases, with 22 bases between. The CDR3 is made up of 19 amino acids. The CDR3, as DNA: TGTGCCAGCAGCCTATCCTACAGGGAAGAGTATACAACTAATGAAAAACTGTTTTTT. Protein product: CASSLSYREEYTTNEKLFF.

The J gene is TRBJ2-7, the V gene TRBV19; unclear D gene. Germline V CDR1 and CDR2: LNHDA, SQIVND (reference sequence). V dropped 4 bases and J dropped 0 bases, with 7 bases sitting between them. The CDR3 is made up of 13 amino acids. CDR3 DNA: TGTGCCAGTAGTAACACCGGCTCCTACGAGCAGTACTTC. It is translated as CASSNTGSYEQYF.

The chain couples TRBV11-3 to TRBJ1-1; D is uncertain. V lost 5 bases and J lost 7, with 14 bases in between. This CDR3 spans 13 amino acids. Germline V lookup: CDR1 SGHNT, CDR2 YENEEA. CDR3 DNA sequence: TGTGCCAGCAGCCCATCCCCAGGCGGTGAAGCTTTCTTT. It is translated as CASSPSPGGEAFF.

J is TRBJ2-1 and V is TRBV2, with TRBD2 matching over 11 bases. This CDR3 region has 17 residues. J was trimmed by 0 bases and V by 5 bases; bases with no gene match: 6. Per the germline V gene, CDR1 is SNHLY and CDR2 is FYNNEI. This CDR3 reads CASSPYSGRASYNEQFF. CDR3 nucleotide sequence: TGTGCCAGCAGTCCGTATAGCGGGAGGGCCTCCTACAATGAGCAGTTCTTC.

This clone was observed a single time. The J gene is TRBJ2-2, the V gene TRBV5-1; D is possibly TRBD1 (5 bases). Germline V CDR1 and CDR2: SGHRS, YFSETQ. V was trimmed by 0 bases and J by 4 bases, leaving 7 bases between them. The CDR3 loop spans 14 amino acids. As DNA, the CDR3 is TGCGCCAGCAGCTTGGGACAGCGCACCGGGGAGCTGTTTTTT. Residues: CASSLGQRTGELFF.

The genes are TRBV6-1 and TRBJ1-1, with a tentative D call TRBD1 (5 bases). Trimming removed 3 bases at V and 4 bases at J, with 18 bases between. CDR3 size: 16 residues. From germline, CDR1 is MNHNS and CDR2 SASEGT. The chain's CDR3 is CASSDFWAGLGTEAFF. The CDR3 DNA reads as TGTGCCAGCAGTGATTTCTGGGCAGGGTTGGGCACTGAAGCTTTCTTT.

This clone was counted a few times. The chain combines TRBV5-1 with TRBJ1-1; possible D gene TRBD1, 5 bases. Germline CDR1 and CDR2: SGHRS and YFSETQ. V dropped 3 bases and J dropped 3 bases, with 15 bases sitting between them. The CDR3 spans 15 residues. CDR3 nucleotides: TGCGCCAGCAGCTCCCAAGGAGGAGGGGACACTGAAGCTTTCTTT. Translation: CASSSQGGGDTEAFF.

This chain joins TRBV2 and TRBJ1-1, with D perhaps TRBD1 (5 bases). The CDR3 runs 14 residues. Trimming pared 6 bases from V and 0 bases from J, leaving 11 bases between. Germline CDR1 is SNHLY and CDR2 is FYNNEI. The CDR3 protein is CASRGVHMNTEAFF. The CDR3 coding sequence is TGTGCCAGCAGGGGGGTACATATGAACACTGAAGCTTTCTTT.

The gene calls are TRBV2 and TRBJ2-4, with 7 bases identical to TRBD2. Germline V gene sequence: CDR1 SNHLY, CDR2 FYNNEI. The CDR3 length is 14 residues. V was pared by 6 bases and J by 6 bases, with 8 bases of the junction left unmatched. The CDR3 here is CASREPSGANIQYF. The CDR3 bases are TGTGCCAGCAGGGAGCCTAGCGGAGCAAACATTCAGTACTTC.

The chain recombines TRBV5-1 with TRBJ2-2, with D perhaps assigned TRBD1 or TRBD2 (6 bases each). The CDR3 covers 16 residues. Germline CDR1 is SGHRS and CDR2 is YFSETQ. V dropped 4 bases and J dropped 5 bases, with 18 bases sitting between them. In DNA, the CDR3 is TGCGCCAGCAGCGGCCGAGGGCAGGGGAGGACCGGGGAGCTGTTTTTT. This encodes CASSGRGQGRTGELFF.

The CDR3 protein is CASSLGGKTGELFF. Here the CDR3 DNA reads TGCGCCAGCAGCTTGGGAGGGAAAACCGGGGAGCTGTTTTTT. V and J are TRBV5-1 and TRBJ2-2; a possible D gene is TRBD2 (5 bases). The CDR3 runs to 14 residues. Trimming took 0 bases from V and 5 from J, leaving 8 bases between them. Per germline, CDR1 SGHRS and CDR2 YFSETQ.

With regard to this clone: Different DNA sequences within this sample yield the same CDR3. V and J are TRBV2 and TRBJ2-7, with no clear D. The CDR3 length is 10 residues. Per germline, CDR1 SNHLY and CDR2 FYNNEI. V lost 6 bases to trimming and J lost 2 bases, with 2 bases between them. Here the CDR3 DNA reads TGTGCCAGCAGAGCCTACGAGCAGTACTTC. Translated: CASRAYEQYF.

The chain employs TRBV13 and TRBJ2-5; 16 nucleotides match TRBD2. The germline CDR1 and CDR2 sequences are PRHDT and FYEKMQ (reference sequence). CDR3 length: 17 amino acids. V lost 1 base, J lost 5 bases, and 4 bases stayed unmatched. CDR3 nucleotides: TGTGCCAGCAGCTTAGAGGGACTAGCGGGAGGGCTTGAGACCCAGTACTTC. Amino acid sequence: CASSLEGLAGGLETQYF.

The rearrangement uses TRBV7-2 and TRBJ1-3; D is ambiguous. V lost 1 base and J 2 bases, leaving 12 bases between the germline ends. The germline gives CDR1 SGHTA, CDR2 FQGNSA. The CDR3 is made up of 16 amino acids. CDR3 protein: CASSLVVGGAGNTIYF. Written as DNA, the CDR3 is TGTGCCAGCAGCTTAGTGGTAGGAGGAGCTGGAAACACCATATATTTT.

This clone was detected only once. The CDR3 reads CASSPRGTGGETQYF. The CDR3 nucleotides read TGTGCCAGCTCACCCCGTGGGACAGGAGGGGAGACCCAGTACTTC. The V call is TRBV18, the J call TRBJ2-5, with 8 nucleotides matching TRBD1. After removal of 3 bases from V and 5 bases from J, the junction contained 8 bases not matched to a gene. CDR3 length: 15 amino acids. The V gene's germline CDR1 is KGHSH and CDR2 LQKENI.

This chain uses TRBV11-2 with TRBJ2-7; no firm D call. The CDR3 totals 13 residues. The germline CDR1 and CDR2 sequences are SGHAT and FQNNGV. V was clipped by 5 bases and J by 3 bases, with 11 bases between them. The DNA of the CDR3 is TGTGCCAGCAGCATGATTTGGGTCTACGAGCAGTACTTC. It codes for CASSMIWVYEQYF.

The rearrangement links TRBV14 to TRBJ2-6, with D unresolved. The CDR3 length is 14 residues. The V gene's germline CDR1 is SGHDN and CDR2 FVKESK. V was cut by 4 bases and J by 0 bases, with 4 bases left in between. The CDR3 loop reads CASSRTSGANVLTF. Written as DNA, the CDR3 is TGTGCCAGCAGCCGCACCTCTGGGGCCAACGTCCTGACTTTC.

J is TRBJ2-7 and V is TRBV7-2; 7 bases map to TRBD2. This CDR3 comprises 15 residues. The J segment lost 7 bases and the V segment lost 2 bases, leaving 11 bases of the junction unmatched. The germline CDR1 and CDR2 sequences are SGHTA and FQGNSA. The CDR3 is CASSLKPGGTGEQYF. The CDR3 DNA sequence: TGTGCCAGCAGCTTAAAGCCGGGAGGCACGGGGGAGCAGTACTTC.